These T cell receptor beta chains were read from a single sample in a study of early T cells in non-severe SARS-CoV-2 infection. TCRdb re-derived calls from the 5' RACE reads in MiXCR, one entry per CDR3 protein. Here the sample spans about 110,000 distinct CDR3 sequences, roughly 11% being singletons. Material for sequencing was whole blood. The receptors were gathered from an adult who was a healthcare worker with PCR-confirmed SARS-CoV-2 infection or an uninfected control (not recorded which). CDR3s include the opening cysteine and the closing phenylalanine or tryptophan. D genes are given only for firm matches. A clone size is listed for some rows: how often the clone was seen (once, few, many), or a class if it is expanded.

cdr3_aa: CASSLPATEQYF
cdr3_nt: TGCGCCAGCAGCTTGCCGGCCACCGAGCAGTACTTC
d_call: -
clone_size: -
j_call: TRBJ2-7
v_call: TRBV5-1

cdr3_aa: CASSQTRVETQYF
cdr3_nt: TGTGCCAGCAGCCAAACCCGGGTAGAGACCCAGTACTTC
d_call: -
clone_size: -
j_call: TRBJ2-5
v_call: TRBV3-1

cdr3_aa: CASSQRQFELFF
cdr3_nt: TGCGCCAGCAGCCAAAGGCAGTTCGAGCTGTTTTTT
d_call: -
clone_size: -
j_call: TRBJ2-2
v_call: TRBV4-1

cdr3_aa: CASSLSYTDTQYF
cdr3_nt: TGTGCCAGCAGCCTTTCTTACACAGATACGCAGTATTTT
d_call: -
clone_size: few
j_call: TRBJ2-3
v_call: TRBV7-3

cdr3_aa: CASRPGGPLADNEQFF
cdr3_nt: TGTGCCAGCAGACCGGGGGGGCCCCTAGCGGACAATGAGCAGTTCTTC
d_call: TRBD2
clone_size: -
j_call: TRBJ2-1
v_call: TRBV7-2

cdr3_aa: CASRRRSYQETQYF
cdr3_nt: TGTGCCAGCAGACGACGGAGCTACCAAGAGACCCAGTACTTC
d_call: -
clone_size: -
j_call: TRBJ2-5
v_call: TRBV7-2

cdr3_aa: CASSLGVAGAYEQYF
cdr3_nt: TGTGCCAGCAGTTTAGGGGTAGCGGGGGCCTACGAGCAGTACTTC
d_call: TRBD2
clone_size: many
j_call: TRBJ2-7
v_call: TRBV12-3/TRBV12-4

cdr3_aa: CASSSFRGGRDTQYF
cdr3_nt: TGTGCCAGCAGCTCATTCAGAGGAGGGCGGGATACGCAGTATTTT
d_call: -
clone_size: many
j_call: TRBJ2-3
v_call: TRBV7-9

cdr3_aa: CAWSVRVWDRPSSYNSPLHF
cdr3_nt: TGTGCCTGGAGTGTACGGGTCTGGGACAGACCTAGCTCCTATAATTCACCCCTCCACTTT
d_call: TRBD1
clone_size: many
j_call: TRBJ1-6
v_call: TRBV30

cdr3_aa: CAIRREPNTGELFF
cdr3_nt: TGTGCCATCCGCCGGGAGCCGAACACCGGGGAGCTGTTTTTT
d_call: -
clone_size: few
j_call: TRBJ2-2
v_call: TRBV10-3

cdr3_aa: CASSLEGSGELFF
cdr3_nt: TGCGCCAGCAGCTTGGAAGGTTCCGGGGAGCTGTTTTTT
d_call: -
clone_size: -
j_call: TRBJ2-2
v_call: TRBV5-1

cdr3_aa: CASSDSPGGYTF
cdr3_nt: TGTGCCAGCAGTGATTCTCCGGGTGGCTACACCTTC
d_call: -
clone_size: -
j_call: TRBJ1-2
v_call: TRBV6-1

cdr3_aa: CASSYGTYQYF
cdr3_nt: TGTGCCAGCAGCTATGGGACATATCAGTACTTC
d_call: -
clone_size: many
j_call: TRBJ2-4
v_call: TRBV7-9

cdr3_aa: CASSSGTSGRREQFF
cdr3_nt: TGCGCCAGCAGCTCCGGGACTAGCGGGAGAAGGGAGCAGTTCTTC
d_call: TRBD2
clone_size: -
j_call: TRBJ2-1
v_call: TRBV4-1

cdr3_aa: CAWDGGLGDTQYF
cdr3_nt: TGTGCCTGGGACGGTGGGTTAGGAGATACGCAGTATTTT
d_call: -
clone_size: few
j_call: TRBJ2-3
v_call: TRBV30

cdr3_aa: CTSSADVAGGQETQYF
cdr3_nt: TGCACCAGCAGCGCAGATGTAGCGGGAGGGCAGGAGACCCAGTACTTC
d_call: TRBD2
clone_size: -
j_call: TRBJ2-5
v_call: TRBV5-1

cdr3_aa: CASTRTGANVLTF
cdr3_nt: TGTGCCAGCACCCGTACCGGGGCCAACGTCCTGACTTTC
d_call: -
clone_size: many
j_call: TRBJ2-6
v_call: TRBV6-6

cdr3_aa: CAISRQARISYEQYF
cdr3_nt: TGTGCCATCAGCCGACAGGCTAGGATCTCTTACGAGCAGTACTTC
d_call: -
clone_size: few
j_call: TRBJ2-7
v_call: TRBV10-3

cdr3_aa: CASSPTGANYGYTF
cdr3_nt: TGTGCCAGCAGTCCCACTGGGGCGAACTATGGCTACACCTTC
d_call: -
clone_size: few
j_call: TRBJ1-2
v_call: TRBV6-5

cdr3_aa: CATSDFADSSGNTDTQYF
cdr3_nt: TGTGCCACCAGTGATTTCGCCGATTCTAGCGGGAACACAGATACGCAGTATTTT
d_call: TRBD2
clone_size: -
j_call: TRBJ2-3
v_call: TRBV24-1

cdr3_aa: CSARDINEQFF
cdr3_nt: TGCAGTGCTAGAGATATAAATGAGCAGTTCTTC
d_call: -
clone_size: many
j_call: TRBJ2-1
v_call: TRBV20-1

cdr3_aa: CASRITGSNEQFF
cdr3_nt: TGTGCCAGCAGAATTACAGGGTCCAATGAGCAGTTCTTC
d_call: -
clone_size: few
j_call: TRBJ2-1
v_call: TRBV5-4

cdr3_aa: CVSSLGQNEKLFF
cdr3_nt: TGTGTCAGCAGCTTAGGACAAAATGAAAAACTGTTTTTT
d_call: -
clone_size: -
j_call: TRBJ1-4
v_call: TRBV7-8

cdr3_aa: CASSDTGGNYGYTF
cdr3_nt: TGTGCCAGCAGTGACACAGGAGGCAACTATGGCTACACCTTC
d_call: -
clone_size: few
j_call: TRBJ1-2
v_call: TRBV2

cdr3_aa: CASSIEGYTGELFF
cdr3_nt: TGTGCCAGCAGCATCGAGGGCTACACCGGGGAGCTGTTTTTT
d_call: -
clone_size: many
j_call: TRBJ2-2
v_call: TRBV7-9

cdr3_aa: CSARRGFRTSGAYEQYF
cdr3_nt: TGCAGTGCTAGAAGGGGCTTTAGGACTAGCGGAGCATACGAGCAGTACTTC
d_call: TRBD2
clone_size: -
j_call: TRBJ2-7
v_call: TRBV20-1

cdr3_aa: CASSLGWDSGYEQYF
cdr3_nt: TGTGCCAGCAGCTTGGGTTGGGACTCAGGCTACGAGCAGTACTTC
d_call: -
clone_size: -
j_call: TRBJ2-7
v_call: TRBV13

cdr3_aa: CASSARRDFLYNEQFF
cdr3_nt: TGTGCCAGCAGTGCCCGCCGGGACTTCCTCTACAATGAGCAGTTCTTC
d_call: -
clone_size: few
j_call: TRBJ2-1
v_call: TRBV2

cdr3_aa: CASSYKTNYGYTF
cdr3_nt: TGTGCCAGCAGTTACAAGACTAACTATGGCTACACCTTC
d_call: -
clone_size: many
j_call: TRBJ1-2
v_call: TRBV28

cdr3_aa: CASSPSSGTYNEQFF
cdr3_nt: TGTGCCAGCAGCCCCTCTAGCGGGACCTACAATGAGCAGTTCTTC
d_call: TRBD2
clone_size: -
j_call: TRBJ2-1
v_call: TRBV7-9

cdr3_aa: CASSLDRGDTQYF
cdr3_nt: TGTGCCAGCAGCTTAGATCGGGGAGATACGCAGTATTTT
d_call: -
clone_size: -
j_call: TRBJ2-3
v_call: TRBV7-2

cdr3_aa: CASSVDGSGGEQFF
cdr3_nt: TGTGCCAGCAGCGTAGACGGGAGTGGGGGAGAGCAGTTCTTC
d_call: -
clone_size: few
j_call: TRBJ2-1
v_call: TRBV9

cdr3_aa: CSADGLAGPNSYNEQFF
cdr3_nt: TGCAGTGCTGATGGACTAGCGGGACCAAACTCCTACAATGAGCAGTTCTTC
d_call: TRBD2
clone_size: few
j_call: TRBJ2-1
v_call: TRBV20-1

cdr3_aa: CASHAGTGGGNTIYF
cdr3_nt: TGTGCCAGTCATGCCGGGACAGGGGGCGGAAACACCATATATTTT
d_call: TRBD1
clone_size: few
j_call: TRBJ1-3
v_call: TRBV2

cdr3_aa: CASSQDGTGPGELFF
cdr3_nt: TGTGCCAGCAGCCAAGATGGGACAGGGCCCGGGGAGCTGTTTTTT
d_call: TRBD1
clone_size: -
j_call: TRBJ2-2
v_call: TRBV3-1

cdr3_aa: CATSEQGKETQYF
cdr3_nt: TGTGCCACCAGTGAACAGGGGAAAGAGACCCAGTACTTC
d_call: TRBD1
clone_size: few
j_call: TRBJ2-5
v_call: TRBV24-1

cdr3_aa: CASSLGGGMNTEAFF
cdr3_nt: TGTGCCAGCAGCCTCGGGGGTGGGATGAACACTGAAGCTTTCTTT
d_call: -
clone_size: -
j_call: TRBJ1-1
v_call: TRBV7-6

cdr3_aa: CASSYGLAGYSYNEQFF
cdr3_nt: TGTGCCAGCAGCTACGGGCTAGCGGGTTACTCCTACAATGAGCAGTTCTTC
d_call: TRBD2
clone_size: few
j_call: TRBJ2-1
v_call: TRBV7-8

cdr3_aa: CASSQDLQGASYGYTF
cdr3_nt: TGCGCCAGCAGCCAAGATCTACAGGGGGCCTCCTATGGCTACACCTTC
d_call: TRBD1
clone_size: few
j_call: TRBJ1-2
v_call: TRBV4-3

cdr3_aa: CASSWRPNTEAFF
cdr3_nt: TGTGCCAGCAGTTGGCGTCCGAACACTGAAGCTTTCTTT
d_call: -
clone_size: few
j_call: TRBJ1-1
v_call: TRBV6-6

cdr3_aa: CAISPGTGRYNEQFF
cdr3_nt: TGTGCCATCAGTCCCGGGACAGGGAGGTACAATGAGCAGTTCTTC
d_call: TRBD1
clone_size: -
j_call: TRBJ2-1
v_call: TRBV28

cdr3_aa: CASSELGRAPDTQYF
cdr3_nt: TGTGCCAGCAGTGAATTGGGGAGGGCCCCAGATACGCAGTATTTT
d_call: TRBD2
clone_size: few
j_call: TRBJ2-3
v_call: TRBV2

cdr3_aa: CASSLEAGGPGEQYF
cdr3_nt: TGCGCCAGCAGCTTGGAGGCGGGAGGGCCGGGGGAGCAGTACTTC
d_call: TRBD2
clone_size: few
j_call: TRBJ2-7
v_call: TRBV5-1

cdr3_aa: CASSSLGDEQFF
cdr3_nt: TGTGCCAGCAGTTCCCTAGGGGATGAGCAGTTCTTC
d_call: -
clone_size: -
j_call: TRBJ2-1
v_call: TRBV6-2/TRBV6-3

cdr3_aa: CASSVRDRQETQYF
cdr3_nt: TGTGCCAGCAGCGTTAGGGACAGGCAAGAGACCCAGTACTTC
d_call: TRBD1
clone_size: -
j_call: TRBJ2-5
v_call: TRBV7-2

cdr3_aa: CSASPSVGEQYF
cdr3_nt: TGCAGTGCTAGTCCTAGCGTGGGCGAGCAGTACTTC
d_call: -
clone_size: few
j_call: TRBJ2-7
v_call: TRBV20-1

cdr3_aa: CASTWGASNTGELFF
cdr3_nt: TGTGCCAGCACATGGGGGGCCTCGAACACCGGGGAGCTGTTTTTT
d_call: -
clone_size: -
j_call: TRBJ2-2
v_call: TRBV28

cdr3_aa: CSAVPWASGRASTDTQCF
cdr3_nt: TGCAGTGCGGTCCCTTGGGCTAGCGGGAGGGCTAGCACAGATACGCAGTGTTTT
d_call: TRBD2
clone_size: -
j_call: TRBJ2-3
v_call: TRBV20-1

cdr3_aa: CASSQQGADYGYTF
cdr3_nt: TGTGCCAGCAGTCAACAGGGGGCGGACTATGGCTACACCTTC
d_call: TRBD1
clone_size: few
j_call: TRBJ1-2
v_call: TRBV2

cdr3_aa: CASSYWKNTGELFF
cdr3_nt: TGTGCCAGCAGTTATTGGAAGAACACCGGGGAGCTGTTTTTT
d_call: -
clone_size: few
j_call: TRBJ2-2
v_call: TRBV6-5

cdr3_aa: CAGPELLSSNEQFF
cdr3_nt: TGTGCCGGGCCGGAACTCCTCTCGAGCAATGAGCAGTTCTTC
d_call: -
clone_size: many
j_call: TRBJ2-1
v_call: TRBV6-2/TRBV6-3

cdr3_aa: CASSLVPGLDFGEQFF
cdr3_nt: TGCGCCAGCAGCCTCGTACCGGGACTAGATTTTGGTGAGCAGTTCTTC
d_call: TRBD2
clone_size: many
j_call: TRBJ2-1
v_call: TRBV4-1